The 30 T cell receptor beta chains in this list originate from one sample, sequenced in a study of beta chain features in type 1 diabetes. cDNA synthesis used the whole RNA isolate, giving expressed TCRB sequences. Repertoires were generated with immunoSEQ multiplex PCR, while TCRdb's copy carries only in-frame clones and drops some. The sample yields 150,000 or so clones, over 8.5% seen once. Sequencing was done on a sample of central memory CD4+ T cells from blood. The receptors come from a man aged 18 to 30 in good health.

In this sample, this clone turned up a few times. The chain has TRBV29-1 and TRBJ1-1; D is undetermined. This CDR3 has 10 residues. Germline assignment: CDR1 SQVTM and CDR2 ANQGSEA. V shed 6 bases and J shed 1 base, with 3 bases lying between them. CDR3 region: CSVGNTEAFF. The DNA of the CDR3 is TGCAGCGTGGGGAACACTGAAGCTTTCTTT. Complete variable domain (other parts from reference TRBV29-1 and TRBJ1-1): SAVISQKPSRDICQRGTSLTIQCQVDSQVTMMFWYRQQPGQSLTLIATANQGSEATYESGFVIDKFPISRPNLTFSTLTVSNMSPEDSSIYLCSVGNTEAFFGQGTRLTVV.

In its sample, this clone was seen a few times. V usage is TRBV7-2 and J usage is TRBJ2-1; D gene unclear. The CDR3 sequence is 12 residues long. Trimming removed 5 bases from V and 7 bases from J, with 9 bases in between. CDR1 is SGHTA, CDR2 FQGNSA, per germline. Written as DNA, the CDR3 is TGTGCCAGCAGCCGGGTAGGGAATGAGCAGTTCTTC. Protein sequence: CASSRVGNEQFF.

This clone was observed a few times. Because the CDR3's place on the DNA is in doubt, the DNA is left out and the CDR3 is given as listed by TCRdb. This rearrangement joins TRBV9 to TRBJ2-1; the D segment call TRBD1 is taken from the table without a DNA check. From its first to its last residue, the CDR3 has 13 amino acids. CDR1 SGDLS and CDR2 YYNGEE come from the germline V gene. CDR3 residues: CASSVATGTGPFF.

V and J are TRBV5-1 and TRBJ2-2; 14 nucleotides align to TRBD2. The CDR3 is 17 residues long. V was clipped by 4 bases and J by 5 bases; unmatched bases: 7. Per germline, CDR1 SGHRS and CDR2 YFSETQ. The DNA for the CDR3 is TGCGCCAGCAGCGCTGGGACTAGCGGGAGTTTGACCGGGGAGCTGTTTTTT. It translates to CASSAGTSGSLTGELFF.

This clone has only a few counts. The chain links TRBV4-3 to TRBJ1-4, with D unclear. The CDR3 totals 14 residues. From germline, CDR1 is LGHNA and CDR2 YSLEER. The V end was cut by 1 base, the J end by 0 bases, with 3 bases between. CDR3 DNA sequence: TGCGCCAGCAGCCAAGCGGCAACTAATGAAAAACTGTTTTTT. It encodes CASSQAATNEKLFF.

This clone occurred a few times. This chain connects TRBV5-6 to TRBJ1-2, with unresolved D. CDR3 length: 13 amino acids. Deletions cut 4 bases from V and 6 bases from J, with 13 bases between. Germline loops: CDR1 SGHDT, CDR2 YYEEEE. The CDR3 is CASSPARLNGYTF. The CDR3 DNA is TGTGCCAGCAGCCCGGCCCGGTTGAATGGCTACACCTTC.

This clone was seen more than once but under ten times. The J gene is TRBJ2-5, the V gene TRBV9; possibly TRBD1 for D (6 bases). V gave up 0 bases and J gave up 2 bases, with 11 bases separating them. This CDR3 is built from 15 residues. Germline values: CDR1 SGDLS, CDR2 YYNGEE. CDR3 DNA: TGTGCCAGCAGCGTAGTTCGGACAGAACAAGAGACCCAGTACTTC. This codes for CASSVVRTEQETQYF.

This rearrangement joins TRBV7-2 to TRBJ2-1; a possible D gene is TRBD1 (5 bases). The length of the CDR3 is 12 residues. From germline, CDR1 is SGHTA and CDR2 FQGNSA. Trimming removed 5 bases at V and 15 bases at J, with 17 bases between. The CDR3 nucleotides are TGTGCCAGCAGCCCCACGACAGTGGCCGTGTTCTTC. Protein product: CASSPTTVAVFF.

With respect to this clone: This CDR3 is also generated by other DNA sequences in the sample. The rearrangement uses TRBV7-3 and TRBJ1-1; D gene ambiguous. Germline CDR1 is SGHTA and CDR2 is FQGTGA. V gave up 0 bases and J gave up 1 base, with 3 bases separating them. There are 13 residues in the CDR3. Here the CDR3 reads CASSLTRNTEAFF. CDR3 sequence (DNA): TGTGCCAGCAGCTTAACAAGGAACACTGAAGCTTTCTTT.

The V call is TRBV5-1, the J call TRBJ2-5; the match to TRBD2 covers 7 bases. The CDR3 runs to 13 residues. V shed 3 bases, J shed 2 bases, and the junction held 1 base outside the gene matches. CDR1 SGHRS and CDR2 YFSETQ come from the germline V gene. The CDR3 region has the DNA TGCGCCAGCAGCTCGGGGGGACAAGAGACCCAGTACTTC. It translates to CASSSGGQETQYF.

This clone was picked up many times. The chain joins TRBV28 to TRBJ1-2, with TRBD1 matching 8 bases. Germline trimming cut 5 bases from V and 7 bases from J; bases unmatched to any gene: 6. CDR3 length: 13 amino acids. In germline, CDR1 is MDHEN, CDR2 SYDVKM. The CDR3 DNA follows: TGTGCCAGCAGTCGTGGACAGGGTCTTGGCTACACCTTC. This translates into CASSRGQGLGYTF.

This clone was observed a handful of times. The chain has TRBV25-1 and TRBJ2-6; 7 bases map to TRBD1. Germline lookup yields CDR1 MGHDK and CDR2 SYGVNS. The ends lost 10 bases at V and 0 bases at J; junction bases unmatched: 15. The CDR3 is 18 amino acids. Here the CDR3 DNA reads TGTGCCACGGCCCCCAGGGACAGACCCGGCTCTGGGGCCAACGTCCTGACTTTC. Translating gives CATAPRDRPGSGANVLTF.

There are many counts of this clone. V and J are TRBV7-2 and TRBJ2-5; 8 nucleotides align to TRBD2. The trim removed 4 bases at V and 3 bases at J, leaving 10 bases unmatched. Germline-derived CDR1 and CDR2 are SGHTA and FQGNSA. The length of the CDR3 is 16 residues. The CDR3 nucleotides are TGTGCCAGCAGCTCCCCCTCGGGGGGGCGAGAAGAGACCCAGTACTTC. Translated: CASSSPSGGREETQYF.

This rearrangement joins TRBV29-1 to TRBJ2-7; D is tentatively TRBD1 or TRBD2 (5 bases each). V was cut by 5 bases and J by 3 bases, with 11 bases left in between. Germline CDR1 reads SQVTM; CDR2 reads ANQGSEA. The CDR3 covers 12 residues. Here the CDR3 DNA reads TGCAGCGTTAGTAAGGGGAGCTACGAGCAGTACTTC. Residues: CSVSKGSYEQYF.

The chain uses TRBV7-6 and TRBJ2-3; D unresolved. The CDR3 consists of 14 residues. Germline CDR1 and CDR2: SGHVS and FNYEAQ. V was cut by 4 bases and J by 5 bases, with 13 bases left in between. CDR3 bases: TGTGCCAGCAGCTCTCAGAAGGCTAGAGATACGCAGTATTTT. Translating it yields CASSSQKARDTQYF.

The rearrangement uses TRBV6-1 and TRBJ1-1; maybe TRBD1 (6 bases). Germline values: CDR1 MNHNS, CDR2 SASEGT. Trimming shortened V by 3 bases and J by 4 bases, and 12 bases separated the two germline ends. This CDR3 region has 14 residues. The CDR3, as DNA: TGTGCCAGCAGTGATCTATCAGGGGTCACTGAAGCTTTCTTT. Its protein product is CASSDLSGVTEAFF.

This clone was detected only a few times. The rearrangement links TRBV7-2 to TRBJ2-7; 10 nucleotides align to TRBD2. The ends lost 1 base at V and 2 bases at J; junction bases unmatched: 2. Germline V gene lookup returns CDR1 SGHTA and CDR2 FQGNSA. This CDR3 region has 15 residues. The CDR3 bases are TGTGCCAGCAGCTTAGACGGACTAGCGGCCTACGAGCAGTACTTC. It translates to CASSLDGLAAYEQYF.

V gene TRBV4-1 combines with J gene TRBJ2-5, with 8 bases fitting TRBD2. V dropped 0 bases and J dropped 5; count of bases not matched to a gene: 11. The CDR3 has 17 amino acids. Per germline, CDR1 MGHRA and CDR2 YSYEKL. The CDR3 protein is CASSQEGVGTGGETQYF. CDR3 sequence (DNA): TGCGCCAGCAGCCAAGAGGGTGTCGGCACGGGAGGGGAGACCCAGTACTTC.

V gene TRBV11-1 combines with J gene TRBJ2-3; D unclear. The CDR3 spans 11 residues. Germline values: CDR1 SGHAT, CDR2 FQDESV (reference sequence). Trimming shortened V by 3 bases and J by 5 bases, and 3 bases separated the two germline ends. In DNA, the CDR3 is TGTGCCAGCAGCTTCGGAGATACGCAGTATTTT. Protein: CASSFGDTQYF.

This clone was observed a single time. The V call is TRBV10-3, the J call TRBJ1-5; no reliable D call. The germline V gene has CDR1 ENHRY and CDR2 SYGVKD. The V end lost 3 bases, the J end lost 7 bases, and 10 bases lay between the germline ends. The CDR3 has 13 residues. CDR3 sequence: CAISDLPSQPQHF. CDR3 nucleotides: TGTGCCATCAGTGATCTCCCCTCGCAGCCCCAGCATTTT.

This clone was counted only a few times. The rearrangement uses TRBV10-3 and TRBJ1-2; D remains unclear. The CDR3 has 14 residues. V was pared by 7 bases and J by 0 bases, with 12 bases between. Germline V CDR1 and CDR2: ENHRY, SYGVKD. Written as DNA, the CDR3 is TGTGCCATCACTCGCACCGATGCTAACTATGGCTACACCTTC. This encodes CAITRTDANYGYTF.

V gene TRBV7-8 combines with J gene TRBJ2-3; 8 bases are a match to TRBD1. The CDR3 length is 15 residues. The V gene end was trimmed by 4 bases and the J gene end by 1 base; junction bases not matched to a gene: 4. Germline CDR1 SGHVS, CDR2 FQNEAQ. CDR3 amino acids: CASSSKTGGTDTQYF. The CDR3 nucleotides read TGTGCCAGCAGCTCAAAGACAGGGGGCACAGATACGCAGTATTTT.

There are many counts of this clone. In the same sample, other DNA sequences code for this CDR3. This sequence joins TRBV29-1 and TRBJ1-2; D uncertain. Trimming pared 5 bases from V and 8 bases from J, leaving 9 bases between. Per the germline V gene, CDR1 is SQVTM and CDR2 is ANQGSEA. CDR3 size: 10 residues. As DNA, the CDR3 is TGCAGCGTTCGGGGTAACGGCTACACCTTC. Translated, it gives CSVRGNGYTF.

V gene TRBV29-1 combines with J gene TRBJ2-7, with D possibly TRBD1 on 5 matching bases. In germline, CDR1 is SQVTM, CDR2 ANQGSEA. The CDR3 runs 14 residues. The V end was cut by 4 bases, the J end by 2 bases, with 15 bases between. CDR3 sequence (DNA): TGCAGCGTTGTGTGGGGCTTCCATACCTACGAGCAGTACTTC. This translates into CSVVWGFHTYEQYF.

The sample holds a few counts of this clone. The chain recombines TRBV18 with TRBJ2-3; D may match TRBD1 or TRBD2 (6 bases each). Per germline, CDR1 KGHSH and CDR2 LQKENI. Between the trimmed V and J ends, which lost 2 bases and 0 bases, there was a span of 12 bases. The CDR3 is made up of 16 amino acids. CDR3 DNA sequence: TGTGCCAGCTCACCAGCGGGACAAGTCAGCACAGATACGCAGTATTTT. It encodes CASSPAGQVSTDTQYF.

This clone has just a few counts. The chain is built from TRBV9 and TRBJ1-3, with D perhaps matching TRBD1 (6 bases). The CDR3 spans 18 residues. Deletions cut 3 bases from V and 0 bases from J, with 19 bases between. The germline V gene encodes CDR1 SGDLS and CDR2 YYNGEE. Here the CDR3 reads CASSDPPGGAISGNTIYF. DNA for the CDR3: TGTGCCAGCAGCGATCCCCCCGGGGGCGCCATCTCTGGAAACACCATATATTTT.

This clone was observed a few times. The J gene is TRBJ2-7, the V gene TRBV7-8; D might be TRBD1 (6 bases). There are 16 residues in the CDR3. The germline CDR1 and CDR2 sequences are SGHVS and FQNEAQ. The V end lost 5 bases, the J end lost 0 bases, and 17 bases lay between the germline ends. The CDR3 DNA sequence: TGTGCCAGCAGCGGATACAGGGAGCGACCCTCCTACGAGCAGTACTTC. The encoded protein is CASSGYRERPSYEQYF.

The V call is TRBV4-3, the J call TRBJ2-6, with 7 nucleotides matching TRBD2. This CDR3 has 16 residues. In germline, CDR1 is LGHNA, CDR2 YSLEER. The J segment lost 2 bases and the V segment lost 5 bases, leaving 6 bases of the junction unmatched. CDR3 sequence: CASSYLSGAGANVLTF. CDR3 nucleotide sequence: TGCGCCAGCAGCTACCTAAGCGGGGCTGGGGCCAACGTCCTGACTTTC.

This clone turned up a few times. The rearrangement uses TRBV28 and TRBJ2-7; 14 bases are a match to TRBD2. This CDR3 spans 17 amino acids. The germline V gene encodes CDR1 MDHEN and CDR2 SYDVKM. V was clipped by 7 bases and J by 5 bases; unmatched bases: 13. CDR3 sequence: CASIPGGTSGSLNEQYF. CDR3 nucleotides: TGTGCCAGCATTCCCGGCGGGACTAGCGGGAGTTTGAACGAGCAGTACTTC.

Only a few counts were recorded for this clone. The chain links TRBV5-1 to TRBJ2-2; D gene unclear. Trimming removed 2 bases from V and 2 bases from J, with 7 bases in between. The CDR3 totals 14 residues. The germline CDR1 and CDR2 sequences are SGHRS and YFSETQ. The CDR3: CASSFGDNTGELFF. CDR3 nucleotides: TGCGCCAGCAGCTTCGGTGATAACACCGGGGAGCTGTTTTTT. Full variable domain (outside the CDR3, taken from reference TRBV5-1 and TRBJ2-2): KAGVTQTPRYLIKTRGQQVTLSCSPISGHRSVSWYQQTPGQGLQFLFEYFSETQRNKGNFPGRFSGRQFSNSRSEMNVSTLELGDSALYLCASSFGDNTGELFFGEGSRLTVL.